The next 18 T cell receptor beta chains were all read from a single sample in a study of T cell clonotyping in hematopoietic cell transplantation. The repertoire was sequenced with immunoSEQ multiplex PCR; TCRdb's copy has only in-frame clones and lacks some. The data contain some 50,000 clones, approximately 82% of them singletons. Specified time point: recipient sample about 28 days before transplant, after cytoreduction. This sample comprised peripheral blood mononuclear cells, obtained before stem cell transplant. These receptors originate from a man in his 60s with myelodysplastic syndrome. Some clones in this sample may be carry-over from other donors' samples.

V usage is TRBV9 and J usage is TRBJ2-3, with TRBD2 as a possible D gene (7 bases). CDR1 SGDLS and CDR2 YYNGEE come from the germline V gene. There are 18 residues in the CDR3. V lost 0 bases, J lost 6 bases, and 23 bases lay in between. The chain's CDR3 is CASSVGGWGGVGPDTQYF. The CDR3 bases are TGTGCCAGCAGCGTAGGAGGATGGGGGGGCGTAGGTCCCGATACGCAGTATTTT.

This chain links TRBV1 with TRBJ2-2; the listed D gene, TRBD2, was not tested against the DNA. TRBV1 is an annotated pseudogene. CDR3 length equals 18 residues. CDR3 sequence (DNA): TGCACCAGCAGTCCGACCCATCCTAGCGGGGATAACACCGGGGAGCTGTTTTTT. Translated: CTSSPTHPSGDNTGELFF.

The V call is TRBV29-1, the J call TRBJ2-1; 10 nucleotides align to TRBD2. The CDR3 consists of 14 residues. The junction had 7 bases not matched to a gene; V was cut back by 7 bases and J by 4 bases. CDR1 and CDR2 (germline): SQVTM, ANQGSEA. The CDR3 reads CSATSGQPYNEQFF. The DNA for the CDR3 is TGCAGCGCGACTAGCGGGCAACCTTACAATGAGCAGTTCTTC.

The chain uses TRBV18 and TRBJ1-2; perhaps TRBD1 as D (6 bases). Trimming left V 2 bases short and J 4 bases short, with 14 bases between. This CDR3 contains 15 residues. Per germline, CDR1 KGHSH and CDR2 LQKENI. The CDR3 reads CASSPTPETGYGYTF. The CDR3 DNA follows: TGTGCCAGCTCACCAACGCCTGAGACAGGCTATGGCTACACCTTC.

The J gene is TRBJ1-6, the V gene TRBV6-5; possible D gene TRBD1, 5 bases. This CDR3 comprises 16 residues. Trimming took 4 bases from V and 8 from J, leaving 18 bases between them. Per the germline V gene, CDR1 is MNHEY and CDR2 is SVGAGI. CDR3 residues: CASSFGVGGFDSPLHF. The CDR3 coding sequence is TGTGCCAGCAGTTTCGGAGTCGGGGGTTTTGATTCACCCCTCCACTTT.

The V gene is TRBV4-3, the J gene TRBJ2-5; 16 bases align to TRBD2. CDR3 length: 19 amino acids. Germline V lookup: CDR1 LGHNA, CDR2 YSLEER. V was pared by 2 bases and J by 6 bases, with 12 bases of the junction left unmatched. CDR3 in amino acids: CASSQYPAGTSGGGKTQYF. The CDR3 region has the DNA TGCGCCAGCAGCCAATACCCTGCTGGGACTAGCGGGGGGGGAAAGACCCAGTACTTC.

The chain couples TRBV27 to TRBJ2-7; TRBD1 aligns across 9 bases. CDR1 and CDR2 (germline): MNHEY, SMNVEV (reference sequence). V gave up 6 bases and J gave up 6 bases; unmatched junction bases: 6. The CDR3 covers 13 residues. The CDR3 DNA is TGTGCCAGCAGGGCAACAGGGGGCGCCGAGCAGTACTTC. Translating it yields CASRATGGAEQYF.

V usage is TRBV7-2 and J usage is TRBJ2-6; the D is unclear. V was pared by 2 bases and J by 2 bases, with 7 bases between. The CDR3 runs 15 residues. From germline, CDR1 is SGHTA and CDR2 FQGNSA. CDR3 DNA sequence: TGTGCCAGCAGCTTAACCGGAGCTGGGGCCAACGTCCTGACTTTC. Residues: CASSLTGAGANVLTF. The full variable domain, rest sourced from reference TRBV7-2 and TRBJ2-6, is GAGVSQSPSNKVTEKGKDVELRCDPISGHTALYWYRQSLGQGLEFLIYFQGNSAPDKSGLPSDRFSAERTGGSVSTLTIQRTQQEDSAVYLCASSLTGAGANVLTFGAGSRLTVL.

This chain links TRBV14 with TRBJ1-6, with D unresolved. The ends were cut back, 4 bases at V and 17 bases at J, with 15 bases in the middle. Germline CDR1 SGHDN, CDR2 FVKESK. The CDR3 sequence is 12 residues long. The CDR3 DNA reads as TGTGCCAGCAGCCCCGGGAGAGGGAGGGTCCACTTT. This encodes CASSPGRGRVHF.

This clone was picked up a small number of times. The J gene is TRBJ1-2, the V gene TRBV23-1, with 9 bases aligning to TRBD1. TRBV23-1 is filed as an ORF, its function uncertain. There are 16 residues in the CDR3. The CDR3 sequence is CVLRHPWDRAYYGYTF. The CDR3 coding sequence is TGCGTCCTTCGCCACCCGTGGGACAGGGCCTACTATGGCTACACCTTC.

V usage is TRBV15 and J usage is TRBJ2-1, with D possibly matching TRBD2 (6 bases). The CDR3 covers 16 residues. CDR1 is LNHNV, CDR2 YYDKDF, per germline (reference sequence). V was trimmed by 0 bases and J by 0 bases, leaving 9 bases between them. The CDR3 protein is CATSRDPGSSYNEQFF. The CDR3 coding sequence is TGTGCCACCAGCAGAGATCCCGGGAGCTCCTACAATGAGCAGTTCTTC.

This clone was seen only once. The chain couples TRBV10-3 to TRBJ2-2, with 13 bases aligning to TRBD2. This CDR3 contains 18 residues. Germline V gene lookup returns CDR1 ENHRY and CDR2 SYGVKD. J lost 3 bases, V lost 6 bases, and 10 bases had no gene match. CDR3: CAISGGTSGEPYTGELFF. CDR3 bases: TGTGCCATCAGCGGAGGGACTAGCGGGGAACCTTACACCGGGGAGCTGTTTTTT.

V is TRBV30 and J is TRBJ1-3; D not certain. V lost 0 bases and J 1 base, leaving 13 bases between the germline ends. The germline gives CDR1 GTSNPN, CDR2 SVGIG (reference sequence). CDR3 length equals 16 residues. The CDR3 DNA sequence: TGTGCCTGGAGTGTACCTTATGCGGGATCTGGAAACACCATATATTTT. This translates into CAWSVPYAGSGNTIYF.

The CDR3 sequence is CASRQGDRIYNEQFF. The CDR3 DNA reads as TGTGCCAGCAGGCAGGGGGATCGAATCTACAATGAGCAGTTCTTC. The J gene is TRBJ2-1, the V gene TRBV7-2; 7 bases map to TRBD1. The CDR3 is made up of 15 amino acids. V shed 6 bases, J shed 3 bases, and the junction held 8 bases outside the gene matches. Germline CDR1 and CDR2: SGHTA and FQGNSA.

This clone was seen a handful of times. The chain couples TRBV14 to TRBJ2-2; D not certain. Trimming removed 3 bases from V and 6 bases from J, with 8 bases in between. Germline V gene data show CDR1 as SGHDN and CDR2 as FVKESK. The CDR3 has 13 amino acids. In DNA form, the CDR3 reads TGTGCCAGCAGCCAGAGAGCCGCCGGGGAGCTGTTTTTT. This translates into CASSQRAAGELFF.

This CDR3 is CASSFGGDLGSPLHF. Written as DNA, the CDR3 is TGTGCCAGCAGCTTTGGAGGGGACCTGGGTTCACCCCTCCACTTT. The chain recombines TRBV7-9 with TRBJ1-6; D is perhaps TRBD1 (5 bases). Looked up from germline, CDR1 is SEHNR and CDR2 is FQNEAQ (reference sequence). V was shortened by 3 bases and J by 9 bases, with 15 bases between the two germline ends. The CDR3 spans 15 residues.

The chain is built from TRBV9 and TRBJ2-3; D is unclear. The V gene's germline CDR1 is SGDLS and CDR2 YYNGEE. The CDR3 has 15 residues. V was cut by 0 bases and J by 3 bases, with 11 bases left in between. The CDR3 is CASSVAGVETDTQYF. The CDR3 coding sequence is TGTGCCAGCAGCGTAGCAGGCGTGGAAACAGATACGCAGTATTTT.

This rearrangement joins TRBV5-1 to TRBJ1-3; 7 nucleotides match TRBD1. The germline gives CDR1 SGHRS, CDR2 YFSETQ. V lost 4 bases to trimming and J lost 0 bases; unmatched junction nucleotides: 4. CDR3 size: 15 residues. CDR3 sequence (DNA): TGCGCCAGCAGCGCCGGGACAGCCTCTGGAAACACCATATATTTT. This codes for CASSAGTASGNTIYF.